A selection of T cell receptor beta chains follows, all from one sample in a study of early T cells in non-severe SARS-CoV-2 infection. TCRdb re-analysed the 5' RACE reads in MiXCR, keeping a single row per CDR3 protein. The table lists about 58,000 distinct CDR3 sequences, 10% to 15% of them singletons. Specimen: whole blood. These receptors originate from an adult who was a healthcare worker with PCR-confirmed SARS-CoV-2 infection or an uninfected control (not recorded which). Each CDR3 is given with its conserved first and last residue. A D gene is named only where the DNA matches it firmly. Size is stated for part of the rows, as once, few or many counts, or as a class when the clone is expanded.

d_call j_call v_call clone_size cdr3_aa cdr3_nt
NA TRBJ1-4 TRBV11-2 few CASSLGPPELFF TGTGCCAGCAGCTTAGGGCCCCCAGAACTGTTTTTT
NA TRBJ2-7 TRBV3-1 NA CASSLRGLYEQYF TGTGCCAGCAGCCTCCGGGGCCTCTACGAGCAGTACTTC
NA TRBJ2-3 TRBV10-1 many CASSGDLSTDTQYF TGCGCCAGCAGTGGAGACCTGAGCACAGATACGCAGTATTTT
NA TRBJ2-3 TRBV20-1 few CSARVPLLRADTQYF TGCAGTGCTAGAGTGCCCCTCCTCCGAGCAGATACGCAGTATTTT
TRBD2 TRBJ2-1 TRBV6-2/TRBV6-3 many CASRTGGAEQFF TGTGCCAGCAGGACGGGGGGGGCTGAGCAGTTCTTC
TRBD1 TRBJ1-1 TRBV20-1 many CRVWGSGQGETEAFF TGCAGGGTCTGGGGTTCGGGACAGGGTGAGACTGAAGCTTTCTTT
NA TRBJ1-1 TRBV10-3 NA CANGRENTEAFF TGTGCCAATGGGAGGGAGAACACTGAAGCTTTCTTT
NA TRBJ2-1 TRBV10-2 NA CASSWSRGSYNEQFF TGCGCCAGCAGCTGGAGCAGGGGATCCTACAATGAGCAGTTCTTC
TRBD1 TRBJ2-6 TRBV3-1 NA CASSKPGQGTSGANVLTF TGTGCCAGCAGCAAACCGGGACAGGGGACCTCTGGGGCCAACGTCCTGACTTTC
NA TRBJ2-5 TRBV19 many CATRQAGETQYF TGTGCCACAAGACAGGCTGGAGAGACCCAGTACTTC
TRBD2 TRBJ2-1 TRBV7-9 NA CASSLLAGVSHEQFF TGTGCCAGCAGCTTACTAGCGGGAGTTTCGCATGAGCAGTTCTTC
TRBD2 TRBJ2-3 TRBV6-1 many CASSLGPAGGDTQYF TGTGCCAGCAGCCTAGGCCCAGCGGGAGGGGATACGCAGTATTTT
TRBD2 TRBJ2-7 TRBV18 many CASSPPSGNEQYF TGTGCCAGCTCACCACCGAGCGGGAACGAGCAGTACTTC
TRBD2 TRBJ2-1 TRBV7-8 few CASSSSGTPYNEQFF TGTGCCAGCAGCAGTAGCGGGACCCCCTACAATGAGCAGTTCTTC
NA TRBJ1-6 TRBV12-3/TRBV12-4 once CASNREAINSPLHF TGTGCCAGCAACAGGGAAGCGATCAATTCACCCCTCCACTTT
NA TRBJ1-1 TRBV4-1 few CASSQLRGTEAFF TGCGCCAGCAGCCAACTACGGGGCACTGAAGCTTTCTTT
NA TRBJ2-1 TRBV7-6 few CASSLSQGAYNEQFF TGTGCCAGCAGCTTATCCCAGGGAGCCTACAATGAGCAGTTCTTC
NA TRBJ1-6 TRBV10-3 few CAIRPTASSYNSPLHF TGTGCCATCAGACCGACCGCCAGCTCCTATAATTCACCCCTCCACTTT
NA TRBJ1-2 TRBV6-1 many CASSEESGDGYTF TGTGCCAGCAGTGAGGAGTCAGGGGATGGCTACACCTTC
NA TRBJ1-2 TRBV19 few CASRTYNYGYTF TGTGCCAGTAGGACCTATAACTATGGCTACACCTTC
TRBD1 TRBJ1-5 TRBV18 many CASSSLGQVAGQPQHF TGTGCCAGCTCATCCCTGGGACAGGTCGCCGGTCAGCCCCAGCATTTT
TRBD2 TRBJ2-3 TRBV9 NA CASSPRGGAGSTDTQYF TGTGCCAGCAGCCCCCGCGGGGGGGCTGGGAGCACAGATACGCAGTATTTT